This record looks at one T cell receptor (beta chain) sequence and its context. Sample treatment: oral pan-JAK inhibitor, 5-10 mg twice daily. The data derive from a study of CD8+ T cells in alopecia areata. The sequencing template was cDNA reverse transcribed from extracted RNA. Generated by immunoSEQ multiplex PCR, the TCRdb table keeps only in-frame clones and is missing some. The sample gives about 150,000 clones, about 51% of which show up once; around 15% is in the top ten. Germline V gives CDR1 MGHDK, CDR2 SYGVNS. CDR3 size: 10 residues. The V end lost 10 bases, the J end lost 4 bases, and 7 bases lay between the germline ends.

The V gene is TRBV25-1, the J gene TRBJ2-5; D is uncertain. Here the sequenced sample was CD8+ T cells sorted from blood, taken at week 4, from a patient treated with tofacitinib. This TCR derives from a human donor with alopecia areata. The CDR3 reads CATKGETQYF. Written as DNA, the CDR3 is TGTGCCACCAAAGGAGAGACCCAGTACTTC.